This T cell receptor beta chain was obtained from a study of OX40 agonist ivuxolimab in advanced cancers. As to this clone: Antigen unknown.

General study findings and limits: CD8+ T cells (on average) carried more expanded clones than CD4+ T cells. At doses 0.1 to 3.0 mg/kg, CD4+ and CD8+ clones expanded.

V lost 8 bases and J 3 bases, leaving 11 bases between the germline ends. This CDR3 comprises 13 residues. Germline lookup yields CDR1 MDHEN and CDR2 SYDVKM. Using immunoSEQ multiplex PCR, the repertoire was profiled, and TCRdb retains in-frame clones only, with some absent. The table lists tens of thousands of clones, about 90% of them singletons, with 2.5% to 3% in the top ten. This rearrangement joins TRBV28 to TRBJ2-1; possible D gene TRBD1, 5 bases. The source material was CD4+ or CD8+ T cells sorted from blood, sampled in a trial of the OX40 agonist ivuxolimab. The clonotype comes from an adult with an advanced solid tumor such as melanoma, head and neck, liver or kidney cancer. CDR3 nucleotide sequence: TGTGCCAGCGGAGACAGTTTCTACAATGAGCAGTTCTTC. Protein: CASGDSFYNEQFF.